Presented here are 13 T cell receptor beta chains from one specimen sequenced in a study of T cell repertoires in cytomegalovirus infection. These receptors are not linked to any known antigen. In TCRdb, the reads were re-called with MiXCR into one record per CDR3 protein. The data hold roughly 180,000 distinct CDR3 sequences, with about 20% observed a single time. Material: CD8+ T cells from cultured PBMCs, obtained from culture after CMV antigen stimulation. Receptor source: a human donor in good health (CMV status not recorded). Some clones in this sample may be carry-over from other donors' samples.

The J gene is TRBJ1-1, the V gene TRBV12-3 or TRBV12-4; 9 bases map to TRBD1. Trimming at V came to 8 bases and at J to 1 base, leaving 8 bases not matched to a gene. The CDR3 is made up of 15 amino acids. The CDR3 sequence is CASGTGTGRNTEAFF. As DNA, the CDR3 is TGTGCCAGCGGAACCGGGACAGGGAGGAACACTGAAGCTTTCTTT.

This CDR3 is CASSYAGQNTGELFF. CDR3 nucleotide sequence: TGTGCCAGCAGTTACGCGGGACAGAACACCGGGGAGCTGTTTTTT. V gene TRBV6-6 combines with J gene TRBJ2-2; D may correspond to TRBD1 or TRBD2 (6 bases each). Germline V gene lookup returns CDR1 MNHNY and CDR2 SVGAGI (reference sequence). The V gene lost 2 bases and the J gene lost 1 base, with 8 bases spanning the gap. The CDR3 runs to 15 residues.

The gene calls are TRBV7-6 and TRBJ2-7, with 8 bases that match TRBD1. With 4 bases clipped from V and 4 bases from J, the junction kept 6 bases outside the gene matches. CDR3 length: 14 amino acids. Looked up from germline, CDR1 is SGHVS and CDR2 is FNYEAQ. CDR3: CASSSSGGWYEQYF. Written as DNA, the CDR3 is TGTGCCAGCAGCTCGTCAGGGGGCTGGTACGAGCAGTACTTC.

The chain has TRBV20-1 and TRBJ2-7; a weak D match, TRBD2 (5 bases). Germline CDR1 DFQATT, CDR2 SNEGSKA (reference sequence). The ends were cut back, 0 bases at V and 0 bases at J, with 12 bases in the middle. The CDR3 extends over 15 amino acids. The CDR3 protein is CSARDPDFPSYEQYF. In nucleotides, the CDR3 is TGCAGTGCTAGAGATCCGGACTTCCCCTCCTACGAGCAGTACTTC.

The chain carries TRBV6-1 and TRBJ2-7; D not resolved. This CDR3 contains 15 residues. The V and J ends lost 8 bases and 5 bases respectively, with 22 bases between them. CDR1 and CDR2 from the germline V gene are MNHNS and SASEGT. For the CDR3, the DNA is TGTGCCAGCCAACTCACCCGGGCGATAGGTCACGAGCAGTACTTC. It translates to CASQLTRAIGHEQYF.

The chain joins TRBV12-3 or TRBV12-4 to TRBJ1-1; D gene ambiguous. CDR3 length: 13 residues. Trimming took 1 base from V and 6 from J, leaving 9 bases between them. In DNA form, the CDR3 reads TGTGCCAGCAGTTTAGGAGGGATGGCTGAAGCTTTCTTT. This encodes CASSLGGMAEAFF.

The chain employs TRBV7-2 and TRBJ2-2; no reliable D call. The germline CDR1 and CDR2 sequences are SGHTA and FQGNSA. V lost 3 bases, J lost 1 base, and 6 bases lay in between. CDR3 size: 14 residues. The CDR3, as DNA: TGTGCCAGCAGCTTTCTAAGGAACACCGGGGAGCTGTTTTTT. Residues: CASSFLRNTGELFF.

The V call is TRBV7-2, the J call TRBJ2-1; tentative D call: TRBD1 (6 bases). Deletions cut 6 bases from V and 4 bases from J, with 16 bases between. There are 15 residues in the CDR3. Germline CDR1 SGHTA, CDR2 FQGNSA. Here the CDR3 reads CASRQPRGYYNEQFF. The CDR3 DNA sequence: TGTGCCAGCAGACAGCCCAGGGGATATTACAATGAGCAGTTCTTC. The variable domain in full, with the rest retrieved from reference TRBV7-2 and TRBJ2-1, is GAGVSQSPSNKVTEKGKDVELRCDPISGHTALYWYRQSLGQGLEFLIYFQGNSAPDKSGLPSDRFSAERTGGSVSTLTIQRTQQEDSAVYLCASRQPRGYYNEQFFGPGTRLTVL.

The V and J genes are TRBV29-1 and TRBJ1-2, with 10 bases lining up with TRBD1. This CDR3 is 15 amino acids long. CDR1 and CDR2 from the germline V gene are SQVTM and ANQGSEA. The V gene end was trimmed by 7 bases and the J gene end by 1 base; junction bases not matched to a gene: 9. The CDR3 nucleotides are TGCAGCGCCGGATCGGGGGACAGGGGTAACTATGGCTACACCTTC. It translates to CSAGSGDRGNYGYTF.

The chain employs TRBV7-6 and TRBJ1-1; TRBD1 matches 7 bases. Trimming took 5 bases from V and 5 from J; bases not matched to a gene: 11. This CDR3 contains 15 residues. Germline V gives CDR1 SGHVS, CDR2 FNYEAQ. As DNA, the CDR3 is TGTGCCAGCAGCCCTTCGAGGAGCAGGGGGACTGAAGCTTTCTTT. Its protein product is CASSPSRSRGTEAFF.

This clonotype was observed a few times. CDR3 loop: CASTIGHYTEAFF. CDR3 nucleotide sequence: TGTGCCAGTACCATAGGACATTACACTGAAGCTTTCTTT. The rearrangement uses TRBV19 and TRBJ1-1, with a tentative D call TRBD1 (5 bases). The V gene lost 7 bases and the J gene lost 3 bases, with 12 bases spanning the gap. The CDR3 extends over 13 amino acids. The germline V gene has CDR1 LNHDA and CDR2 SQIVND (reference sequence). Drawing the rest from reference TRBV19 and TRBJ1-1, the complete variable domain is DGGITQSPKYLFRKEGQNVTLSCEQNLNHDAMYWYRQDPGQGLRLIYYSQIVNDFQKGDIAEGYSVSREKKESFPLTVTSAQKNPTAFYLCASTIGHYTEAFFGQGTRLTVV.

The chain recombines TRBV6-1 with TRBJ1-5; a possible D gene is TRBD1 (6 bases). Trimming removed 0 bases at V and 4 bases at J, with 10 bases between. The CDR3 is 15 residues long. Per the germline V gene, CDR1 is MNHNS and CDR2 is SASEGT. CDR3 protein: CASSEARGGNQPQHF. Written as DNA, the CDR3 is TGTGCCAGCAGTGAAGCGAGAGGGGGGAATCAGCCCCAGCATTTT.

The rearrangement links TRBV27 to TRBJ2-5; D is possibly TRBD1 (5 bases). Germline values: CDR1 MNHEY, CDR2 SMNVEV (reference sequence). V lost 6 bases and J 2 bases, leaving 13 bases between the germline ends. This CDR3 has 14 residues. The CDR3 bases are TGTGCCAGCAGCATGGGGCCTAGTCAAGAGACCCAGTACTTC. It specifies CASSMGPSQETQYF.